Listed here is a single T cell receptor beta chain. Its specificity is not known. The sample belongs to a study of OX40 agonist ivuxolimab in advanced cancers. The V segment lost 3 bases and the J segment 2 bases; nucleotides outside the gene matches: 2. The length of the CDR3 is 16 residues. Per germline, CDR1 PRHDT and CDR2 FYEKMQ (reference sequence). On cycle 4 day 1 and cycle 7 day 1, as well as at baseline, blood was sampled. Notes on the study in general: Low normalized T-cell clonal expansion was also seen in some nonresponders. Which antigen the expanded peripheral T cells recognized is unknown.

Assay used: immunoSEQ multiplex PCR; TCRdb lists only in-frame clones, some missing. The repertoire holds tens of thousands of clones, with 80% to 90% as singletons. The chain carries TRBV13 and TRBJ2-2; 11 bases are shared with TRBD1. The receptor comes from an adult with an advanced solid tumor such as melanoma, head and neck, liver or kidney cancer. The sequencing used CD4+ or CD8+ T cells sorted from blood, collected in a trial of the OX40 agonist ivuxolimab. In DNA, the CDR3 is TGTGCCAGCAGCTTCCGGACAGGGGGCAACACCGGGGAGCTGTTTTTT. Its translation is CASSFRTGGNTGELFF.